The sequence of this TCR beta chain was determined in a study of blood T cell repertoires in COVID-19. Methods used by the authors: The authors estimated nucleated cell counts from reference gene primer amplification. The repertoire was sequenced with immunoSEQ multiplex PCR; TCRdb's copy has only in-frame clones and lacks some. V, J and clone size reflect that table, while D and trimming were determined from the DNA. Among about 120,000 clones listed, roughly 90% were seen once. Looked up from germline, CDR1 is SGHNT and CDR2 is YENEEA. Trimming removed 1 base from V and 7 bases from J, with 14 bases in between. CDR3 size: 15 residues.

V and J are TRBV11-3 and TRBJ2-1, with D perhaps matching TRBD1 (5 bases). The sequenced sample was peripheral blood. This TCR was sampled from a man aged 35 to 55 with acute or convalescent COVID-19. The CDR3 DNA is TGTGCCAGCAGCTTAGGCCAGGGTCGAGGAAATGAGCAGTTCTTC. Translated: CASSLGQGRGNEQFF.